The 13 T cell receptor beta chains below come from one sample, sequenced in a study of blood T cell repertoires in COVID-19. Sequencing used immunoSEQ multiplex PCR; TCRdb keeps in-frame clones, though not all of them. Of a few hundred thousand clones in the sample, around 89% are singletons; the top ten hold 2% to 2.5%. The sample consisted of PBMCs or T cells enriched from blood (not recorded which). The receptors stem from an older woman in a cohort exposed to, infected with or recovered from COVID-19 (not recorded which).

V gene TRBV28 combines with J gene TRBJ2-7; maybe TRBD2 (6 bases). Germline loops: CDR1 MDHEN, CDR2 SYDVKM. Trimming left V 6 bases short and J 4 bases short, with 7 bases between. The CDR3 runs to 11 residues. The CDR3 here is CASRSGYEQYF. The DNA of the CDR3 is TGTGCCAGCAGAAGCGGGTACGAGCAGTACTTC.

This clone has a single count. The chain links TRBV5-4 to TRBJ2-5, with TRBD1 matching over 8 bases. V lost 4 bases, J lost 5 bases, and 10 bases stayed unmatched. The CDR3 covers 15 residues. Germline values: CDR1 SGHNT, CDR2 YYREEE (reference sequence). Here the CDR3 reads CASSKGGHRGETQYF. CDR3 bases: TGTGCCAGCAGCAAAGGTGGGCACAGGGGGGAGACCCAGTACTTC.

V is TRBV25-1 and J is TRBJ2-2; TRBD1 is a possible D gene (6 bases). The CDR3 is made up of 14 amino acids. V was shortened by 8 bases and J by 0 bases, with 10 bases between the two germline ends. Germline loops: CDR1 MGHDK, CDR2 SYGVNS. CDR3 sequence reads: CASRGHSNTGELFF. Written as DNA, the CDR3 is TGTGCCAGCCGGGGACACTCGAACACCGGGGAGCTGTTTTTT.

This clone appeared once. The chain couples TRBV13 to TRBJ2-1; tentative D call: TRBD2 (6 bases). CDR3 length: 12 amino acids. Trimming removed 5 bases from V and 7 bases from J, with 9 bases in between. Per germline, CDR1 PRHDT and CDR2 FYEKMQ (reference sequence). The CDR3 loop is CASSPSGNEQFF. Here the CDR3 DNA reads TGTGCCAGCAGCCCGAGCGGGAATGAGCAGTTCTTC.

This chain joins TRBV2 and TRBJ2-4, with unresolved D. Trimming removed 2 bases at V and 0 bases at J, with 8 bases between. The CDR3 has 15 residues. CDR1 and CDR2 (germline): SNHLY, FYNNEI. CDR3 sequence: CASSELKLAKNIQYF. Written as DNA, the CDR3 is TGTGCCAGCAGTGAATTGAAACTAGCCAAAAACATTCAGTACTTC.

This clone has only one observation. The chain employs TRBV7-9 and TRBJ1-2, with 9 bases lining up with TRBD1. Germline assignment: CDR1 SEHNR and CDR2 FQNEAQ (reference sequence). With V trimmed by 5 bases and J by 5 bases, 6 bases remained unmatched. CDR3 length: 14 amino acids. The CDR3 region is CASSQGQGTYGYTF. DNA of the CDR3: TGTGCCAGCAGCCAAGGACAGGGGACGTATGGCTACACCTTC. Full variable domain (outside the CDR3, taken from reference TRBV7-9 and TRBJ1-2): DTGVSQNPRHKITKRGQNVTFRCDPISEHNRLYWYRQTLGQGPEFLTYFQNEAQLEKSRLLSDRFSAERPKGSFSTLEIQRTEQGDSAMYLCASSQGQGTYGYTFGSGTRLTVV.

V usage is TRBV27 and J usage is TRBJ2-1, with 11 bases aligning to TRBD1. CDR1 MNHEY and CDR2 SMNVEV come from the germline V gene (reference sequence). J lost 4 bases, V lost 6 bases, and 8 bases had no gene match. The length of the CDR3 is 16 residues. The CDR3 sequence is CASRVTGTGGYNEQFF. Here the CDR3 DNA reads TGTGCCAGCAGGGTTACCGGGACAGGGGGTTACAATGAGCAGTTCTTC.

The chain joins TRBV30 to TRBJ1-1; 7 bases fit TRBD1. With V trimmed by 6 bases and J by 11 bases, 12 bases remained unmatched. Germline loops: CDR1 GTSNPN, CDR2 SVGIG (reference sequence). There are 12 residues in the CDR3. In DNA form, the CDR3 reads TGTGCCTGTTCGGACAGGACGAGCATTGCTTTCTTT. Translating it yields CACSDRTSIAFF. Full variable domain (rest looked up from reference TRBV30 and TRBJ1-1): SQTIHQWPATLVQPVGSPLSLECTVEGTSNPNLYWYRQAAGRGLQLLFYSVGIGQISSEVPQNLSASRPQDRQFILSSKKLLLSDSGFYLCACSDRTSIAFFGQGTRLTVV.

This sequence joins TRBV19 and TRBJ2-2; D is unclear. The germline V gene encodes CDR1 LNHDA and CDR2 SQIVND (reference sequence). V lost 2 bases to trimming and J lost 4 bases, with 8 bases between them. The CDR3 has 14 amino acids. CDR3 protein: CASSILSGTGELFF. The CDR3 bases are TGTGCCAGTAGTATACTATCGGGCACCGGGGAGCTGTTTTTT.

The chain carries TRBV30 and TRBJ2-5; TRBD1 matches at 7 bases. Germline V gives CDR1 GTSNPN, CDR2 SVGIG (reference sequence). The CDR3 has 13 residues. The CDR3 spells CALDRATQETQYF. CDR3 DNA sequence: TGTGCTCTTGACAGGGCGACCCAAGAGACCCAGTACTTC.

The rearrangement uses TRBV27 and TRBJ1-5, with D unclear. V lost 6 bases and J 6 bases, leaving 18 bases between the germline ends. Germline loops: CDR1 MNHEY, CDR2 SMNVEV (reference sequence). The length of the CDR3 is 15 residues. This CDR3 is CASSSLTGGGQPQHF. The DNA of the CDR3 is TGTGCCAGCAGCTCCCTGACCGGAGGAGGTCAGCCCCAGCATTTT.

The rearrangement joins TRBV2 to TRBJ2-1, with 9 nucleotides matching TRBD1. The CDR3 spans 15 residues. V gave up 6 bases and J gave up 6 bases; unmatched junction bases: 9. Germline V CDR1 and CDR2: SNHLY, FYNNEI. The CDR3 nucleotides are TGTGCCAGCAGGGGGACAGGGCTCCCTCCCAATGAGCAGTTCTTC. Translating gives CASRGTGLPPNEQFF.

The chain employs TRBV6-9 and TRBJ1-2, with D unclear. This CDR3 has 14 amino acids. Trimming removed 4 bases at V and 0 bases at J, with 9 bases between. Looked up from germline, CDR1 is MNHGY and CDR2 is SVAAGI. CDR3: CASSFGVPNYGYTF. The CDR3 DNA reads as TGTGCCAGCAGTTTCGGGGTTCCTAACTATGGCTACACCTTC.